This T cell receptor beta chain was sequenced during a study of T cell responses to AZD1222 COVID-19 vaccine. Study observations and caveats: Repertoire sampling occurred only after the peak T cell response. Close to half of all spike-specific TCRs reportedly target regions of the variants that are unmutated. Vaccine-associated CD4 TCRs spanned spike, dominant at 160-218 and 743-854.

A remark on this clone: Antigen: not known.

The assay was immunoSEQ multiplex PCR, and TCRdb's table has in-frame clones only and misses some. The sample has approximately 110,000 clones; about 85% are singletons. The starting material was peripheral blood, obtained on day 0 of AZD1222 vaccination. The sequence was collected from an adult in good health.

The CDR3 reads CASSLRSGAQETQYF. CDR3 nucleotide sequence: TGTGCCAGCAGCCTGCGCAGCGGGGCACAAGAGACCCAGTACTTC. This rearrangement joins TRBV13 to TRBJ2-5; TRBD2 agrees at 7 bases. Germline V gene data show CDR1 as PRHDT and CDR2 as FYEKMQ (reference sequence). J lost 2 bases, V lost 5 bases, and 8 bases had no gene match. There are 15 residues in the CDR3.